This TCR beta chain is from a study of blood T cells in healthy people across ages. On this clonotype: Its antigen is still unknown.

Every sample had a minimum of 6 million PBMCs isolated. The germline V gene has CDR1 SQVTM and CDR2 ANQGSEA. The V gene lost 3 bases and the J gene lost 0 bases, with 17 bases spanning the gap. The CDR3 sequence is 16 residues long. General study findings and limits: Greater diversity and more naive CD4+ cells were seen in long-lived donors than in aged donors.

It was with a sample-barcoded 5' primer and a J-beta primer mix that a second PCR of roughly 6 to 11 cycles was run. TCRdb re-called the 5' RACE reads through MiXCR, storing one row per CDR3 protein. The sample contains about 1.4 million distinct CDR3 sequences, approximately 59% of which appear only once. Sequencing was carried out using blood. This sequence originates from a man aged 18 to 30 in good health. The chain recombines TRBV29-1 with TRBJ1-1, with a weak D call TRBD1 (5 bases). In DNA, the CDR3 is TGCAGCGTTGATCGGGGACTCCTCACCATGAACACTGAAGCTTTCTTT. Protein sequence: CSVDRGLLTMNTEAFF.